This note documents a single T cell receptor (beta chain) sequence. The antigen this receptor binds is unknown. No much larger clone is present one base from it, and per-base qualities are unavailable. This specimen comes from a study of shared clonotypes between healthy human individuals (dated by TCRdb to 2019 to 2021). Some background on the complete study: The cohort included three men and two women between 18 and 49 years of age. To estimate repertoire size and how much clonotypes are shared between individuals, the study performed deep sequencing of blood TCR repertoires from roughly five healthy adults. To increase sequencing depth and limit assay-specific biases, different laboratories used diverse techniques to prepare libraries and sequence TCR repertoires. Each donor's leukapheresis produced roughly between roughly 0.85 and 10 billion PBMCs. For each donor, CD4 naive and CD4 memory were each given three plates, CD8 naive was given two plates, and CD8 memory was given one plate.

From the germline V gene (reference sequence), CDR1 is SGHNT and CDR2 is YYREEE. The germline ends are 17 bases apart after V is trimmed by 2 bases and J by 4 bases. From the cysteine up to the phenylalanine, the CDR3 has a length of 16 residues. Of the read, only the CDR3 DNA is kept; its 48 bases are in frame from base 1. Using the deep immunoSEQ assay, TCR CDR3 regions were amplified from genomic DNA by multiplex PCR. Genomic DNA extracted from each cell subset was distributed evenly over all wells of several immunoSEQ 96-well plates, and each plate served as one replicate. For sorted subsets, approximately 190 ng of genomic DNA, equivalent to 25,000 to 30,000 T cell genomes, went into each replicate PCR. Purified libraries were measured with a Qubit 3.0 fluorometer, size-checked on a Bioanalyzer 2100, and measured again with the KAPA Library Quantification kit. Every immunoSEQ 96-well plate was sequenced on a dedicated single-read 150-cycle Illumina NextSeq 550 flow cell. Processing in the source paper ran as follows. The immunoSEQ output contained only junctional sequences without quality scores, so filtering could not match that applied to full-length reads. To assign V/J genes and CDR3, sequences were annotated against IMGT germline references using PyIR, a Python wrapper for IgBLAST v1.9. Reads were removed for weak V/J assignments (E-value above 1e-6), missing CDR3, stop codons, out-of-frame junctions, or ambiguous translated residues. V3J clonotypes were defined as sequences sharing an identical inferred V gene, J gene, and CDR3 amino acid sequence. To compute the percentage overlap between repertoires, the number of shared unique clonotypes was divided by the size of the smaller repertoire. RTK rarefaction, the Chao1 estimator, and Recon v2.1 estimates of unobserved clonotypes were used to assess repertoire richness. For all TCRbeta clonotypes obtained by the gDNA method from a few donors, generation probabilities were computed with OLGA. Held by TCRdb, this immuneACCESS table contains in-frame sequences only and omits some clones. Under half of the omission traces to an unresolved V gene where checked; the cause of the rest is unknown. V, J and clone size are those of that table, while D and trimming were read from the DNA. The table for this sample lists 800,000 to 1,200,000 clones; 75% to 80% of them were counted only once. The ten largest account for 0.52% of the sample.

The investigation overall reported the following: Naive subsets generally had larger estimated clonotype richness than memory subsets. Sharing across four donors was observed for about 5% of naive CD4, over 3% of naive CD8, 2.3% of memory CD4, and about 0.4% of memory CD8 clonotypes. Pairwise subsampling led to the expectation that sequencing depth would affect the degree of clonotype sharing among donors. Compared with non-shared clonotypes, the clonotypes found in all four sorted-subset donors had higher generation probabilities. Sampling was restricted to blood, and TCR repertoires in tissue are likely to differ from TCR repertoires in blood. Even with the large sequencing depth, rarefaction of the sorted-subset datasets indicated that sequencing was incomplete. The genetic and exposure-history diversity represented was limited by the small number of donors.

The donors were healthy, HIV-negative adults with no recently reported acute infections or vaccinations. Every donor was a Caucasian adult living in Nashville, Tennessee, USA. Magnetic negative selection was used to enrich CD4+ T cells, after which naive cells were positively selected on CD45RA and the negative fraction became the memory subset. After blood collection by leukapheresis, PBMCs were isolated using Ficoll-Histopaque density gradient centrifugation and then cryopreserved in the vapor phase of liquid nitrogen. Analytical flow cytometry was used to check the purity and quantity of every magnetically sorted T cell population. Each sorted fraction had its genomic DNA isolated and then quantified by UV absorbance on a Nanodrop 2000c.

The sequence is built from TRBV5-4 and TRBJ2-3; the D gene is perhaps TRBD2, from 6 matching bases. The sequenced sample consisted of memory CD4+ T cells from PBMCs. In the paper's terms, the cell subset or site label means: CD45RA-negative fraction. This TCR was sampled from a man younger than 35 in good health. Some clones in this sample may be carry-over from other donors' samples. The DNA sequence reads TGTGCCAGCAGCTTAGGAGAAGGCGGGAACGCAGATACGCAGTATTTT. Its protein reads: CASSLGEGGNADTQYF.